This T cell receptor beta chain was sequenced in a study of T cell responses to AZD1222 COVID-19 vaccine. Looked up from germline, CDR1 is LGHNA and CDR2 is YNFKEQ. CDR3 size: 19 residues. The trim removed 0 bases at V and 4 bases at J, leaving 8 bases unmatched. Study observations and caveats: White British donors predominated, females outnumbered males, and clonal diversity was possibly underestimated.

Many counts were recorded for this clone. Its antigen is undetermined. The data were produced by immunoSEQ multiplex PCR, yet TCRdb's version contains in-frame clones alone and is incomplete. The sample includes 150,000 or so clones, about 90% of them seen just once. The source of this sequence is an adult who received the AZD1222 COVID-19 vaccine. Sequencing was performed on peripheral blood, taken 28 days after the second AZD1222 dose. This rearrangement joins TRBV4-2 to TRBJ2-2; 13 nucleotides line up with TRBD2. The CDR3 here is CASSQDYWTSGRRTGELFF. The DNA for the CDR3 is TGTGCCAGCAGCCAAGATTATTGGACTAGCGGGAGACGCACCGGGGAGCTGTTTTTT.